The T cell receptor (beta chain) described here comes from a study of STAT5B mutations in CD4+ large granular lymphocyte leukemia. CDR3 size: 15 residues. The V end was cut by 0 bases, the J end by 1 base, with 9 bases between. Per the germline V gene, CDR1 is LGHNA and CDR2 is YSLEER. Only in-frame clones appear in the TCRdb table, and some are missing; sequencing was by immunoSEQ multiplex PCR. The data hold approximately 39,000 clones, with 65% to 90% observed a single time. The clonotype comes from a human donor in good health. This rearrangement joins TRBV4-3 to TRBJ1-2; D is unclear. Sequences were obtained from CD4+ T cells from blood buffy coats. CDR3 sequence (DNA): TGCGCCAGCAGCCAAGACCTAACAGTTAACTATGGCTACACCTTC. Translation gives CASSQDLTVNYGYTF.